These T cell receptor beta chains were read from a single sample in a study of CD4 T cells in relation to SARS-CoV-2 and coronaviruses. Clones were sequenced by immunoSEQ multiplex PCR, and TCRdb holds only the in-frame ones, with some missing. This sample has around 24,000 clones, with roughly 76% found just once. Antigens for these TCRs are unknown. Sequenced material: CD4+ T cells from PBMCs, cultured in vitro. The receptor source for this set is a human donor in good health. The CDR3 runs from the conserved cysteine through the conserved F or W. D genes are given only for firm matches. Some rows have no size entry. The others give once, few or many, or a class for an expanded clone.

clone_size,v_call,j_call,d_call,cdr3_aa,cdr3_nt
-,TRBV3-1/TRBV3-2,TRBJ2-1,-,CASSQRADSPGLYEQFF,TGTGCCAGCAGCCAGAGGGCAGACTCTCCCGGTCTCTATGAGCAGTTCTTC
-,TRBV20-1,TRBJ2-3,TRBD2,CSASSGLAGGADTQYF,TGCAGTGCTAGTTCGGGACTAGCGGGGGGAGCAGATACGCAGTATTTT
-,TRBV3-1/TRBV3-2,TRBJ2-7,-,CASSQDRYEQYF,TGTGCCAGCAGCCAAGATCGCTACGAGCAGTACTTC
-,TRBV11-3,TRBJ1-1,-,CASSRGGTEAFF,TGTGCCAGCAGCCGAGGGGGCACTGAAGCTTTCTTT
-,TRBV7-3,TRBJ2-1,-,CASSFERSSYNEQFF,TGTGCCAGCAGCTTCGAGCGGAGCTCCTACAATGAGCAGTTCTTC
-,TRBV7-9,TRBJ2-7,TRBD2,CASSLGAGGREQYF,TGTGCCAGCAGCTTAGGGGCGGGGGGGCGAGAGCAGTACTTC
once,TRBV4-1,TRBJ2-7,-,CASSQEGGLGYEQYF,TGCGCCAGCAGCCAAGAGGGTGGCCTCGGATACGAGCAGTACTTC
-,TRBV2,TRBJ2-7,TRBD1,CASNPGQGASYEQYF,TGTGCCAGCAACCCTGGGCAGGGGGCATCCTACGAGCAGTACTTC
-,TRBV11-2,TRBJ2-5,-,CASSSGTPQETQYF,TGTGCCAGCAGCTCCGGGACTCCCCAAGAGACCCAGTACTTC
-,TRBV30,TRBJ2-7,-,CAWTTGGGWYEQYF,TGTGCCTGGACAACCGGGGGCGGTTGGTACGAGCAGTACTTC
-,TRBV6-6,TRBJ1-6,-,CASSAPGRVDSPLHF,TGTGCCAGCAGTGCACCAGGCAGGGTCGATTCACCCCTCCACTTT
-,TRBV19,TRBJ1-1,TRBD1,CASNRQGLGAEAFF,TGTGCCAGTAACCGACAGGGGTTAGGCGCTGAAGCTTTCTTT
once,TRBV19,TRBJ1-6,-,CASSMTGGGSPLHF,TGTGCCAGTAGTATGACCGGCGGTGGGTCACCCCTCCACTTT
-,TRBV7-2,TRBJ2-5,-,CASSLALGSGWETQYF,TGTGCCAGCAGCTTAGCGCTGGGCTCCGGGTGGGAGACCCAGTACTTC
-,TRBV6-5,TRBJ2-7,TRBD1,CASRPGQGGTYEQYF,TGTGCCAGCAGGCCGGGACAGGGTGGCACCTACGAGCAGTACTTC
-,TRBV7-6,TRBJ2-5,TRBD1,CASSDTLGQGETQYF,TGTGCCAGCAGCGATACTTTGGGACAGGGAGAGACCCAGTACTTC
-,TRBV11-2,TRBJ1-2,TRBD1,CASSLRTGSGSGYTF,TGTGCCAGCAGCTTAAGGACAGGGAGTGGGAGTGGCTACACCTTC
-,TRBV18,TRBJ1-5,-,CASSRTGSPSNQPQHF,TGTGCCAGCTCACGGACCGGATCTCCTAGCAATCAGCCCCAGCATTTT
-,TRBV27,TRBJ2-2,-,CASSFGQIPGELFF,TGTGCCAGCAGTTTCGGACAGATTCCCGGGGAGCTGTTTTTT
-,TRBV5-1,TRBJ1-2,TRBD1,CASSPRQGSHTGYTF,TGCGCCAGCAGCCCACGACAGGGTAGCCATACGGGCTACACCTTC
-,TRBV10-3,TRBJ2-7,-,CAISESNQVNYEQYF,TGTGCCATCAGTGAGTCGAACCAGGTGAACTACGAGCAGTACTTC
few,TRBV19,TRBJ1-5,-,CASGLDLNQPQHF,TGTGCCAGTGGGCTTGACCTAAATCAGCCCCAGCATTTT
few,TRBV4-1,TRBJ2-7,-,CASSQDLTGGAWEQYF,TGCGCCAGCAGCCAAGATTTAACGGGGGGCGCTTGGGAGCAGTACTTC
-,TRBV5-8,TRBJ1-2,TRBD1,CASSPRQGQWDYGYTF,TGTGCCAGCAGCCCTCGACAGGGGCAATGGGACTATGGCTACACCTTC
-,TRBV12-3/TRBV12-4,TRBJ2-3,-,CASSWGVPDTQYF,TGTGCCAGCAGTTGGGGAGTGCCAGATACGCAGTATTTT
-,TRBV12-3/TRBV12-4,TRBJ2-5,-,CASSRGTQETQYF,TGTGCCAGCAGCCGAGGAACCCAAGAGACCCAGTACTTC
-,TRBV7-9,TRBJ2-3,-,CASSPLGGTDTQYF,TGTGCCAGCAGCCCCCTGGGGGGCACAGATACGCAGTATTTT
-,TRBV25-1,TRBJ1-6,-,CASSEYREDSPLHF,TGTGCCAGCAGTGAATACAGGGAGGATTCACCCCTCCACTTT
-,TRBV9,TRBJ1-2,-,CASSPSVGSGIDGYTF,TGTGCCAGCAGCCCGTCCGTGGGCAGCGGGATCGATGGCTACACCTTC
-,TRBV5-1,TRBJ2-2,-,CASSSGPINTGELFF,TGCGCCAGCAGCTCGGGACCGATAAACACCGGGGAGCTGTTTTTT
-,TRBV19,TRBJ2-1,-,CASSIGQANEQFF,TGTGCCAGTAGTATTGGGCAGGCCAATGAGCAGTTCTTC
-,TRBV18,TRBJ2-1,-,CASSTSGEQFF,TGTGCCAGCTCGACAAGCGGTGAGCAGTTCTTC
once,TRBV5-4,TRBJ1-3,TRBD1,CASSLKQGQGGGNTIYF,TGTGCCAGCAGCCTAAAACAGGGACAGGGCGGTGGAAACACCATATATTTT
few,TRBV29-1,TRBJ1-3,-,CSGTAGSGNTIYF,TGCAGCGGGACCGCAGGGTCTGGAAACACCATATATTTT
-,TRBV10-1,TRBJ1-4,-,CASSELQGPAEKLFF,TGCGCCAGCAGTGAGTTACAGGGCCCGGCGGAAAAACTGTTTTTT
-,TRBV5-6,TRBJ1-5,-,CASSLAGGSYQPQHF,TGTGCCAGCAGCTTGGCGGGGGGGTCATATCAGCCCCAGCATTTT
-,TRBV10-3,TRBJ2-7,TRBD1,CAISESPVRTGRISYEQYF,TGTGCCATCAGTGAGTCTCCTGTTAGGACAGGTCGAATCTCCTACGAGCAGTACTTC
-,TRBV11-2,TRBJ2-5,-,CASSLVGRAGETQYF,TGTGCCAGCAGCTTAGTTGGTAGGGCTGGCGAGACCCAGTACTTC
-,TRBV29-1,TRBJ2-3,-,CSVAGVGGSTDTQYF,TGCAGCGTTGCCGGTGTCGGGGGTAGCACAGATACGCAGTATTTT
-,TRBV6-7,TRBJ1-5,-,CASTYHGTGVRSNQPQHF,TGTGCCAGCACCTACCACGGAACGGGGGTTAGGAGCAATCAGCCCCAGCATTTT
-,TRBV7-9,TRBJ1-2,TRBD1,CASSLETGEIYGYTF,TGTGCCAGCAGCTTAGAGACAGGGGAAATCTATGGCTACACCTTC
-,TRBV10-1,TRBJ1-1,TRBD1,CASSGQGFPNLNTEAFF,TGCGCCAGCAGTGGACAGGGGTTCCCTAATTTGAACACTGAAGCTTTCTTT
-,TRBV7-9,TRBJ1-4,-,CASSHDRGGFSEKLFF,TGTGCCAGCAGCCACGACCGGGGGGGCTTTTCTGAAAAACTGTTTTTT
-,TRBV27,TRBJ2-7,-,CASSPMQGFSYEQYF,TGTGCCAGCAGTCCCATGCAGGGCTTCTCCTACGAGCAGTACTTC
-,TRBV3-1/TRBV3-2,TRBJ2-7,-,CASSQDVGRKFYEQYF,TGTGCCAGCAGCCAAGATGTGGGTCGCAAATTCTACGAGCAGTACTTC
-,TRBV12-3/TRBV12-4,TRBJ2-5,TRBD1,CASSQGAGETQYF,TGTGCCAGCAGTCAGGGGGCTGGGGAGACCCAGTACTTC
-,TRBV11-2,TRBJ1-4,TRBD1,CASSLDSRQGVNEKLFF,TGTGCCAGCAGCTTAGATAGTCGGCAGGGGGTTAATGAAAAACTGTTTTTT
-,TRBV6-5,TRBJ2-7,-,CASSSLPSASYEQYF,TGTGCCAGCAGCTCCCTTCCTAGCGCCTCCTACGAGCAGTACTTC
once,TRBV4-3,TRBJ2-3,-,CASSQDGPSRVYSDTQYF,TGCGCCAGCAGCCAAGATGGGCCCTCCAGGGTTTATTCAGATACGCAGTATTTT
-,TRBV7-9,TRBJ2-5,TRBD2,CASSSRTSGKGAETQYF,TGTGCCAGCAGCTCAAGGACTAGCGGGAAAGGTGCGGAGACCCAGTACTTC
-,TRBV9,TRBJ2-3,-,CASTRGWADTQYF,TGTGCCAGCACGCGGGGTTGGGCAGATACGCAGTATTTT
-,TRBV4-3,TRBJ2-3,TRBD2,CASSQEAGLAKYF,TGCGCCAGCAGCCAAGAGGCGGGACTAGCAAAGTATTTT
-,TRBV20-1,TRBJ1-5,-,CSASGGGTTDNQPQHF,TGCAGTGCTAGTGGGGGGGGAACAACTGACAATCAGCCCCAGCATTTT
few,TRBV6-5,TRBJ1-2,-,CASSLSGTKYGYTF,TGTGCCAGCAGCCTTTCGGGAACGAAGTATGGCTACACCTTC
-,TRBV7-9,TRBJ2-2,-,CASTGDPFAGELFF,TGTGCAAGTACAGGTGACCCCTTCGCCGGGGAGCTGTTTTTT
-,TRBV11-2,TRBJ2-5,TRBD1,CASSPGGRLQETQYF,TGTGCCAGCAGCCCAGGGGGTAGGTTACAAGAGACCCAGTACTTC
-,TRBV19,TRBJ2-5,TRBD2,CASSIGRGGVETQYF,TGTGCCAGTAGTATCGGACGGGGGGGGGTCGAGACCCAGTACTTC
-,TRBV5-1,TRBJ2-2,-,CASSLGHTNTGELFF,TGCGCCAGCAGCTTGGGACATACGAACACCGGGGAGCTGTTTTTT
-,TRBV6-4,TRBJ1-5,-,CARNRAVDQPQHF,TGTGCCAGAAACAGGGCCGTCGATCAGCCCCAGCATTTT